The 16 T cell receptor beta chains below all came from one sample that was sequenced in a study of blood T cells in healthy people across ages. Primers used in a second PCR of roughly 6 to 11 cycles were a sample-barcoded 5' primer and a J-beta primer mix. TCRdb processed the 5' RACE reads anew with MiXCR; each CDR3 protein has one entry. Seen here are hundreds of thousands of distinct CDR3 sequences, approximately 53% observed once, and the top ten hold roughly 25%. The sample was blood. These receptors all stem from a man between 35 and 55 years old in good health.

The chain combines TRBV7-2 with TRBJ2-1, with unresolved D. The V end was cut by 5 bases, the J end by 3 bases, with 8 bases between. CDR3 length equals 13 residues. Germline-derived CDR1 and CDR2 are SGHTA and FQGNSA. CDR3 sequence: CASSKDGYNEQFF. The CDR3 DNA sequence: TGTGCCAGCAGCAAGGACGGCTACAATGAGCAGTTCTTC. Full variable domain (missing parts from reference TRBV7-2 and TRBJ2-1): GAGVSQSPSNKVTEKGKDVELRCDPISGHTALYWYRQSLGQGLEFLIYFQGNSAPDKSGLPSDRFSAERTGGSVSTLTIQRTQQEDSAVYLCASSKDGYNEQFFGPGTRLTVL.

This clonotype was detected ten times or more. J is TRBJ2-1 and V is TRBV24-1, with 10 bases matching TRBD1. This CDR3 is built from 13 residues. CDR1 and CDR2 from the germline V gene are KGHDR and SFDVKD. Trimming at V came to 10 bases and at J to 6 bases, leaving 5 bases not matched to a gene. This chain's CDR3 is CATRDRGSNEQFF. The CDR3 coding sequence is TGTGCCACTCGGGACAGGGGCTCCAATGAGCAGTTCTTC.

The DNA for the CDR3 is TGCAGTGCTAGGGGTATTCGACAGGGTTTCACTGAAGCTTTCTTT. It codes for CSARGIRQGFTEAFF. V and J are TRBV20-1 and TRBJ1-1; 7 nucleotides agree with TRBD1. Germline loops: CDR1 DFQATT, CDR2 SNEGSKA (reference sequence). The CDR3 length is 15 residues. J gave up 4 bases and V 3 bases, and 11 bases lay outside the gene matches.

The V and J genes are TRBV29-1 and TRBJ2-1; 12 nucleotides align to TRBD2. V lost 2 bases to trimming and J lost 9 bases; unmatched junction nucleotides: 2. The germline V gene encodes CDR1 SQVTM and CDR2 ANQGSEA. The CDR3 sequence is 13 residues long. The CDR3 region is CSVELAGGFEQFF. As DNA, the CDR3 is TGCAGCGTTGAACTAGCGGGAGGGTTTGAGCAGTTCTTC.

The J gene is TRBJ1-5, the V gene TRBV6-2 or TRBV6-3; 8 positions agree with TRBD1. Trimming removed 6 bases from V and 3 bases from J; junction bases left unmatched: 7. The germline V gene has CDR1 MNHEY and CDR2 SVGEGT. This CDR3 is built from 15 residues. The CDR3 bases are TGTGCCAGCAGACTCGGACAGGGCGCCAATCAGCCCCAGCATTTT. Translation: CASRLGQGANQPQHF.

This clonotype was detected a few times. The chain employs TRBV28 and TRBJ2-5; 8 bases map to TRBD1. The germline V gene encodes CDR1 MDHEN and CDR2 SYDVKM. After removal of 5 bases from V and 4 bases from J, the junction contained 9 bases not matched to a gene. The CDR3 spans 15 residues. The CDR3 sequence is CASSPRTGRRETQYF. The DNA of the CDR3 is TGTGCCAGCAGTCCGCGGACAGGGCGGAGAGAGACCCAGTACTTC.

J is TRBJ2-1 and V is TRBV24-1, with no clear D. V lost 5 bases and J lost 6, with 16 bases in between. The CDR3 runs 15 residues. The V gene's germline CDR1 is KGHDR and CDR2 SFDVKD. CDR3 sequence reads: CATSVIAETGNEQFF. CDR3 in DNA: TGTGCCACCAGTGTAATTGCCGAAACGGGCAATGAGCAGTTCTTC.

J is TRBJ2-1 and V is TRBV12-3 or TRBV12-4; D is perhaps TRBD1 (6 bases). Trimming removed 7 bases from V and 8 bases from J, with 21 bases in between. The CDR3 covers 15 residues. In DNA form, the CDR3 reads TGTGCCAGCACTCCTACGACAGGTCGGCTCGATGAGCAGTTCTTC. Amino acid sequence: CASTPTTGRLDEQFF.

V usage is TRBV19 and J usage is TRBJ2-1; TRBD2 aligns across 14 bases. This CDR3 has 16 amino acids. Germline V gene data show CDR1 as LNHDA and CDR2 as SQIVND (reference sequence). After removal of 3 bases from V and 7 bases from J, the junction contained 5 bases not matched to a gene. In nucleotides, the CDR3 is TGTGCCAGTAGTATCCTAAGGACTAGCGGGGGGAATGAGCAGTTCTTC. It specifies CASSILRTSGGNEQFF.

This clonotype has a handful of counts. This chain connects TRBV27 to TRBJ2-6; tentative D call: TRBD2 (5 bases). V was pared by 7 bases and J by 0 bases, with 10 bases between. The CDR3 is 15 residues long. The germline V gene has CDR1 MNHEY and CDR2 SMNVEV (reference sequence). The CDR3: CASTDGVSGANVLTF. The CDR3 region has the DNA TGTGCCAGCACCGACGGGGTCTCTGGGGCCAACGTCCTGACTTTC. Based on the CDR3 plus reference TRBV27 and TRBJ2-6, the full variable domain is EAQVTQNPRYLITVTGKKLTVTCSQNMNHEYMSWYRQDPGLGLRQIYYSMNVEVTDKGDVPEGYKVSRKEKRNFPLILESPSPNQTSLYFCASTDGVSGANVLTFGAGSRLTVL.

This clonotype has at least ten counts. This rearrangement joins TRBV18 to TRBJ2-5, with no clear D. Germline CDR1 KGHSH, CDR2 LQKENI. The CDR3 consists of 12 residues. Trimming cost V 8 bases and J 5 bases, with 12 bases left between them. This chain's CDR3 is CASSPLGETQYF. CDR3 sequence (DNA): TGTGCCAGCAGCCCCCTGGGGGAGACCCAGTACTTC.

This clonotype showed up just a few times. The CDR3 DNA reads TGTGCCAGCAGCGAACAGGGGGCTTCTGAAAAACTGTTTTTT. It codes for CASSEQGASEKLFF. This chain links TRBV7-9 with TRBJ1-4; 9 bases line up with TRBD1. Germline V CDR1 and CDR2: SEHNR, FQNEAQ (reference sequence). CDR3 length equals 14 residues. The V segment lost 5 bases and the J segment 7 bases; nucleotides outside the gene matches: 5.

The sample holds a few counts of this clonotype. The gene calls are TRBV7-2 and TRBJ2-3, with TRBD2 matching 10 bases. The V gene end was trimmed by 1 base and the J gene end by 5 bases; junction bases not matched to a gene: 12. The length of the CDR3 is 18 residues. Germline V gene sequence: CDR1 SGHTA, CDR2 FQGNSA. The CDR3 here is CASSLDGSGGGGRDTQYF. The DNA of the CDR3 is TGTGCCAGCAGCTTAGACGGCAGCGGGGGGGGTGGTAGAGATACGCAGTATTTT.

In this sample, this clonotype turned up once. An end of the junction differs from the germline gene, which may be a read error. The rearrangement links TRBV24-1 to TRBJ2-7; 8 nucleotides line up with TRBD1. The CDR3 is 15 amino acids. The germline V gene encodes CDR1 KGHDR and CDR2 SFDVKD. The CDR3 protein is CATSDAGTGSDEQYF. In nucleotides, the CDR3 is TGTGCCACCAGTGATGCCGGGACAGGCTCCGACGAGCAGTACTTC.

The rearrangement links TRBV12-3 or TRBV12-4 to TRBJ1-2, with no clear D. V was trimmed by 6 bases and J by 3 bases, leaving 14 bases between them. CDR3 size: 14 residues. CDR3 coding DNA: TGTGCCAGCAGCATTCGCGTGGACTACTATGGCTACACCTTC. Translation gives CASSIRVDYYGYTF.

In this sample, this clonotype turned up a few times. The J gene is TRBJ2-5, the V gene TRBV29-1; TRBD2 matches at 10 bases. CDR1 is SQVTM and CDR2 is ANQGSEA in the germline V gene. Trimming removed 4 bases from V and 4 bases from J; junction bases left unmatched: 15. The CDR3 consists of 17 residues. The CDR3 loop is CSVVGGSGGDVIETQYF. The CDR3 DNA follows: TGCAGCGTTGTTGGGGGAAGCGGGGGGGACGTTATAGAGACCCAGTACTTC.